There are many counts of the clone carrying this TCR beta chain. Its antigen is still unknown. The record originates from a study of response to subunit inactivated influenza vaccine. Regarding the study as a whole: Researchers suggested that each seasonal influenza vaccination recruits few new T cells.

The junction had 5 bases not matched to a gene; V was cut back by 8 bases and J by 2 bases. The CDR3 length is 13 residues. Germline values: CDR1 LNHDA, CDR2 SQIVND (reference sequence). TCRdb reanalysed the RT-PCR reads using MiXCR and keeps one entry per CDR3 protein. The data show about 520,000 distinct CDR3 sequences, approximately 7.8% seen once. The J gene is TRBJ2-7, the V gene TRBV19, with 8 bases lining up with TRBD1. The specimen comprised PBMCs from blood, sampled 23 months after vaccination. This TCR was sampled from a man between 50 and 69 years old who received an inactivated influenza vaccine. This chain's CDR3 is CASGTGEAYEQYF. Written as DNA, the CDR3 is TGTGCCAGTGGGACAGGAGAAGCCTACGAGCAGTACTTC. Based on the CDR3 plus reference TRBV19 and TRBJ2-7, the full variable domain is DGGITQSPKYLFRKEGQNVTLSCEQNLNHDAMYWYRQDPGQGLRLIYYSQIVNDFQKGDIAEGYSVSREKKESFPLTVTSAQKNPTAFYLCASGTGEAYEQYFGPGTRLTVT.